This TCR beta chain was found in a study of cytomegalovirus exposure and HLA in healthy donors. Whole-study results and caveats: In vitro testing confirmed a few CMV-associated chains as specific for CMV antigens.

Notes on this clone: The target antigen is unknown.

This CDR3 is built from 13 residues. Trimming shortened V by 3 bases and J by 7 bases, and 10 bases separated the two germline ends. The V gene's germline CDR1 is SGHRS and CDR2 YFSETQ. Data came from immunoSEQ multiplex PCR; TCRdb stores just in-frame clones and leaves some out. The data show almost 200,000 clones, around 80% seen once. The source material was PBMCs. The TCR sequence derives from a woman aged 25-40 years in good health and CMV-seronegative. This chain uses TRBV5-1 with TRBJ2-2, with D perhaps TRBD2 (6 bases). CDR3: CASSSRGDGELFF. CDR3 nucleotide sequence: TGCGCCAGCAGCTCCCGCGGGGACGGGGAGCTGTTTTTT.